This T cell receptor beta chain was documented in a study of blood T cell repertoires in COVID-19. Study overall: Researchers got acute and convalescent COVID-19 samples from the United States, Italy and Spain. In each case, the material was cDNA or gDNA derived from T cells, B-cell-depleted T cells, or PBMCs.

The table lists this clone with a few counts. Original analysis: Reference gene primer amplification gave nucleated cell count estimates. Profiling relied on immunoSEQ multiplex PCR, and the TCRdb table lists in-frame clones only, not all of them. V and J calls and clone size are given by that table; D and trimming were obtained from the DNA. Counted here are about 160,000 clones, around 93% occurring once; the ten biggest clones make up about 4.5%. Germline V gene lookup returns CDR1 KGHDR and CDR2 SFDVKD. This CDR3 is 11 amino acids long. The V end was cut by 0 bases, the J end by 9 bases, with 2 bases between.

The sequence derives from a woman aged 45-65 years with acute or convalescent COVID-19. Sequencing was performed on peripheral blood. J is TRBJ2-1 and V is TRBV24-1; D is ambiguous. CDR3 amino acids: CATSDLREQFF. In DNA, the CDR3 is TGTGCCACCAGTGATTTGCGTGAGCAGTTCTTC.